The 20 T cell receptor beta chains listed next were all sequenced from one sample in a study of cytomegalovirus exposure and HLA in healthy donors. Researchers ran the PCR with 60 Vbeta and 13 Jbeta primers. Profiling relied on immunoSEQ multiplex PCR, and the TCRdb table lists in-frame clones only, not all of them. The top ten clones hold approximately 4.2% of a sample with about 100,000 clones, 65% to 90% of them seen once. The sequencing input was PBMCs. All receptors come from a woman aged 70-85 years in good health and CMV-seropositive.

This sequence joins TRBV28 and TRBJ2-1; possibly TRBD2 for D (5 bases). The CDR3 has 15 amino acids. From germline, CDR1 is MDHEN and CDR2 SYDVKM. V lost 2 bases to trimming and J lost 7 bases, with 15 bases between them. CDR3 region: CASSLNGKVSNEQFF. CDR3 nucleotides: TGTGCCAGCAGTTTAAACGGGAAGGTCTCGAATGAGCAGTTCTTC.

This clone was found a few times. This sequence joins TRBV6-5 and TRBJ1-2; TRBD1 matches 9 bases. Germline V gives CDR1 MNHEY, CDR2 SVGAGI. Trimming at V came to 5 bases and at J to 2 bases, leaving 6 bases not matched to a gene. The CDR3 contains 15 residues. The CDR3, as DNA: TGTGCCAGCAGTATCCGACAGGGGGAGAACTATGGCTACACCTTC. This encodes CASSIRQGENYGYTF.

This clone was found once. The V call is TRBV5-1, the J call TRBJ1-2; TRBD1 matches at 8 bases. The J segment lost 2 bases and the V segment lost 4 bases, leaving 4 bases of the junction unmatched. CDR3 length: 14 residues. Per the germline V gene, CDR1 is SGHRS and CDR2 is YFSETQ. CDR3 loop: CASSADRGNYGYTF. For the CDR3, the DNA is TGCGCCAGCAGCGCAGACAGGGGAAACTATGGCTACACCTTC.

J is TRBJ2-5 and V is TRBV6-5, with unresolved D. In germline, CDR1 is MNHEY, CDR2 SVGAGI. The CDR3 consists of 12 residues. V dropped 4 bases and J dropped 5 bases, with 8 bases sitting between them. This CDR3 is CASSSPVETQYF. For the CDR3, the DNA is TGTGCCAGCAGTTCCCCGGTGGAGACCCAGTACTTC.

V is TRBV5-6 and J is TRBJ1-1; D unclear. Germline assignment: CDR1 SGHDT and CDR2 YYEEEE. Trimming removed 0 bases at V and 4 bases at J, with 10 bases between. This CDR3 comprises 14 residues. CDR3 residues: CASSLDPRGTEAFF. For the CDR3, the DNA is TGTGCCAGCAGCTTGGACCCACGGGGCACTGAAGCTTTCTTT.

The chain's CDR3 is CASSLWLAGETQYF. For the CDR3, the DNA is TGTGCCAGCAGCTTATGGCTAGCGGGAGAGACCCAGTACTTC. The V call is TRBV11-3, the J call TRBJ2-5, with TRBD2 matching 8 bases. CDR1 and CDR2 from the germline V gene are SGHNT and YENEEA. This CDR3 contains 14 residues. V shed 2 bases, J shed 4 bases, and the junction held 3 bases outside the gene matches.

V gene TRBV28 combines with J gene TRBJ2-7; 8 bases are a match to TRBD2. The germline V gene encodes CDR1 MDHEN and CDR2 SYDVKM. The CDR3 sequence is 16 residues long. Trimming at V came to 8 bases and at J to 4 bases, leaving 16 bases not matched to a gene. CDR3 sequence: CASLGGGGLYSYEQYF. Here the CDR3 DNA reads TGTGCCAGCCTCGGGGGGGGCGGTTTATACTCATACGAGCAGTACTTC.

This rearrangement joins TRBV5-1 to TRBJ2-5; D may be TRBD1 (5 bases). Germline V gene sequence: CDR1 SGHRS, CDR2 YFSETQ. This CDR3 region has 13 residues. The V end was cut by 4 bases, the J end by 5 bases, with 12 bases between. The CDR3 bases are TGCGCCAGCAGCCCGGTGCAGGGTGAGACCCAGTACTTC. It yields the protein CASSPVQGETQYF.

The rearrangement links TRBV6-6 to TRBJ2-7; TRBD2 matches 7 bases. Germline CDR1 is MNHNY and CDR2 is SVGAGI (reference sequence). This CDR3 region has 14 residues. Germline trimming cut 8 bases from V and 0 bases from J; bases unmatched to any gene: 7. The CDR3 spells CASRTRGSSYEQYF. In nucleotides, the CDR3 is TGTGCCAGCCGAACGCGGGGGAGCTCCTACGAGCAGTACTTC.

The CDR3 here is CATSIGGTGTDTQYF. CDR3 in DNA: TGTGCCACCTCGATTGGCGGGACCGGGACAGATACGCAGTATTTT. V is TRBV19 and J is TRBJ2-3; D may be TRBD2 (6 bases). There are 15 residues in the CDR3. Deletions cut 10 bases from V and 3 bases from J, with 20 bases between. CDR1 is LNHDA, CDR2 SQIVND, per germline (reference sequence).

The rearrangement joins TRBV4-3 to TRBJ1-4; D unresolved. Deletions cut 2 bases from V and 0 bases from J, with 7 bases between. The length of the CDR3 is 15 residues. Looked up from germline, CDR1 is LGHNA and CDR2 is YSLEER. CDR3 loop: CASSQQAATNEKLFF. Written as DNA, the CDR3 is TGCGCCAGCAGCCAACAGGCTGCAACTAATGAAAAACTGTTTTTT.

This clone came up once. Written as DNA, the CDR3 is TGTGCCAGCTCACCGGGACAGGGGGCCTTTGAAAACACTGAAGCTTTCTTT. It encodes CASSPGQGAFENTEAFF. The rearrangement uses TRBV18 and TRBJ1-1, with TRBD1 matching 12 bases. This CDR3 has 17 residues. V lost 3 bases to trimming and J lost 2 bases; unmatched junction nucleotides: 7. The V gene's germline CDR1 is KGHSH and CDR2 LQKENI.

The chain uses TRBV30 and TRBJ1-1; 9 nucleotides align to TRBD1. The V and J ends lost 8 bases and 10 bases, in that order; junction bases with no gene match: 23. The CDR3 runs 16 residues. Germline CDR1 reads GTSNPN; CDR2 reads SVGIG (reference sequence). The CDR3: CAGNGEDGTGLIVAFF. Here the CDR3 DNA reads TGTGCCGGAAATGGAGAAGATGGGACAGGGCTGATTGTAGCTTTCTTT.

This chain uses TRBV29-1 with TRBJ2-7, with 7 bases lining up with TRBD2. V was pared by 5 bases and J by 0 bases, with 4 bases of the junction left unmatched. The V gene's germline CDR1 is SQVTM and CDR2 ANQGSEA. This CDR3 spans 13 amino acids. The CDR3 sequence: CSVWDYSSYEQYF. The CDR3 DNA reads TGCAGCGTTTGGGACTATTCCTCCTACGAGCAGTACTTC.

J is TRBJ2-3 and V is TRBV6-4, with 7 bases identical to TRBD2. Per germline, CDR1 MRHNA and CDR2 SNTAGT. After removal of 6 bases from V and 5 bases from J, the junction contained 2 bases not matched to a gene. There are 12 residues in the CDR3. CDR3 protein: CASRSSGDTQYF. In DNA form, the CDR3 reads TGTGCCAGCAGATCTAGCGGAGATACGCAGTATTTT.

The J gene is TRBJ2-3, the V gene TRBV18, with TRBD2 matching 8 bases. Germline lookup yields CDR1 KGHSH and CDR2 LQKENI. J gave up 4 bases and V 5 bases, and 2 bases lay outside the gene matches. The CDR3 runs to 13 residues. The CDR3, as DNA: TGTGCCAGCTCAACTAGCGGACCAGATACGCAGTATTTT. Translated: CASSTSGPDTQYF.

V gene TRBV21-1 combines with J gene TRBJ2-3; the table gives TRBD1 as D, unverified against the DNA. TRBV21-1 is a listed pseudogene. This CDR3 is built from 13 residues. Here the CDR3 reads CASSSNRVDTQYF. The DNA of the CDR3 is TGTGCCAGCAGCAGCAACAGGGTGGATACGCAGTATTTT.

V is TRBV9 and J is TRBJ2-5; 14 positions match TRBD2. The CDR3 loop spans 16 amino acids. Germline-derived CDR1 and CDR2 are SGDLS and YYNGEE. V dropped 0 bases and J dropped 2; count of bases not matched to a gene: 0. CDR3 in amino acids: CASSVGTSGGQETQYF. CDR3 nucleotides: TGTGCCAGCAGCGTAGGGACTAGCGGGGGGCAAGAGACCCAGTACTTC.

V gene TRBV5-4 combines with J gene TRBJ2-1; 11 bases are a match to TRBD1. This CDR3 has 16 residues. CDR1 is SGHNT, CDR2 YYREEE, per germline (reference sequence). Trimming removed 3 bases from V and 4 bases from J; junction bases left unmatched: 6. Here the CDR3 reads CASSSADRGRYNEQFF. The CDR3 nucleotides read TGTGCCAGCAGCTCGGCGGACAGGGGGCGTTACAATGAGCAGTTCTTC.

The chain links TRBV7-2 to TRBJ2-3; perhaps TRBD1 as D (6 bases). Germline V gene sequence: CDR1 SGHTA, CDR2 FQGNSA. V lost 5 bases, J lost 0 bases, and 12 bases lay in between. This CDR3 has 15 amino acids. The CDR3 region is CASSPVTGSTDTQYF. The DNA of the CDR3 is TGTGCCAGCAGCCCAGTGACAGGAAGCACAGATACGCAGTATTTT.